The T cell receptor (beta chain) under discussion was sequenced for a study of cytomegalovirus exposure and HLA in healthy donors. Study outcomes and limitations: A further, later analysis showed that HLA-associated TCR beta chains (compared with equally common others) were more clonally expanded. A missense DCLRE1C variant was associated with V- and J-gene trimming of TCR beta chains in a later analysis, and an independent cohort replicated the association. Reports indicated that the classifier achieved high specificity and sensitivity in diagnosing cytomegalovirus status. It was in a later analysis that TCR association rates were seen to vary by HLA locus, highest for DRB1 and lowest for HLA-C.

The V gene end was trimmed by 1 base and the J gene end by 0 bases; junction bases not matched to a gene: 6. The CDR3 length is 17 residues. Germline loops: CDR1 LGHNA, CDR2 YNFKEQ. The PCR employed 60 Vbeta primers together with 13 Jbeta primers. The repertoire was sequenced with immunoSEQ multiplex PCR; TCRdb's copy has only in-frame clones and lacks some. The sample contains 150,000 to 200,000 clones, 75% of which appear only once. Regarding this clone: Its specificity is unknown.

Sequencing was carried out using PBMCs. The rearrangement links TRBV4-2 to TRBJ1-2; 9 bases line up with TRBD1. This receptor was obtained from a man between 18 and 29 years old in good health and CMV-seropositive. CDR3 sequence reads: CASSQGTGVLSNYGYTF. The CDR3 region has the DNA TGTGCCAGCAGCCAAGGGACAGGGGTTCTTTCTAACTATGGCTACACCTTC.